The clone carrying this T cell receptor (beta chain) was found many times. TCRdb ran MiXCR on the 5' RACE reads and lists one entry per CDR3 protein. Found here are roughly 100,000 distinct CDR3 sequences, around 3.3% of them singletons; the top ten hold under 6.5%. This record belongs to a study of neurological immune-mediated disorders. The CDR3 has 17 residues. The V gene end was trimmed by 2 bases and the J gene end by 3 bases; junction bases not matched to a gene: 7. Germline CDR1 and CDR2: SGHDT and YYEEEE. PBMCs numbering 2 million and stored at -80 C yielded the unsorted libraries. J is TRBJ2-3 and V is TRBV5-6, with 12 bases that match TRBD1. The TCR comes from a woman aged 18 to 35 with multiple sclerosis. The sequenced material came from PBMCs. CDR3 in amino acids: CASSFPGQGASTDTQYF. CDR3 DNA: TGTGCCAGCAGCTTCCCGGGACAGGGGGCGTCAACAGATACGCAGTATTTT.